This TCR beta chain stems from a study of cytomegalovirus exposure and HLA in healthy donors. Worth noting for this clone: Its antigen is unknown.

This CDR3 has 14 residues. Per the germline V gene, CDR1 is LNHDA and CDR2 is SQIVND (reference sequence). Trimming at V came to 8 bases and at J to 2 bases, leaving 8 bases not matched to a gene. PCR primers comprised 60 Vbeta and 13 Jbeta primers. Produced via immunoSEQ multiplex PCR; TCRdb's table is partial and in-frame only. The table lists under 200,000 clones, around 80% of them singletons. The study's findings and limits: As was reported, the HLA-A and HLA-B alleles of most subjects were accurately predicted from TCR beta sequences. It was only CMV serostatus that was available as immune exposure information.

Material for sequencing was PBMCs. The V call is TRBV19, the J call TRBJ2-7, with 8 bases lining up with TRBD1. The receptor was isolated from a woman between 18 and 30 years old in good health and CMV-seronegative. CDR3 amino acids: CASAGQGSAYEQYF. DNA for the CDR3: TGTGCCAGTGCCGGACAGGGAAGCGCCTACGAGCAGTACTTC. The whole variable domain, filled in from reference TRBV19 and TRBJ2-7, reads DGGITQSPKYLFRKEGQNVTLSCEQNLNHDAMYWYRQDPGQGLRLIYYSQIVNDFQKGDIAEGYSVSREKKESFPLTVTSAQKNPTAFYLCASAGQGSAYEQYFGPGTRLTVT.